The 23 T cell receptor beta chains below were found in one sample sequenced in a study of blood T cell repertoires in COVID-19. The method was immunoSEQ multiplex PCR; TCRdb's version includes in-frame clones alone and lacks a portion of them. The sample comprises 300,000 to 350,000 clones, more than 85% of which are singletons, and more than 0.8% rests with the top ten. Sequencing input: PBMCs or T cells enriched from blood (not recorded which). All receptors come from a woman aged 30 to 39 who had recovered from COVID-19.

The chain couples TRBV7-9 to TRBJ1-2; 9 bases agree with TRBD1. The CDR3 covers 14 residues. With V trimmed by 4 bases and J by 3 bases, 3 bases remained unmatched. Germline V lookup: CDR1 SEHNR, CDR2 FQNEAQ (reference sequence). The CDR3 loop reads CASSSQGAYYGYTF. CDR3 nucleotides: TGTGCCAGCAGCTCACAGGGGGCGTACTATGGCTACACCTTC.

V and J are TRBV30 and TRBJ1-5; D is undetermined. Trimming took off 2 bases at V and 3 bases at J, with 8 bases between the two ends. CDR3 length: 13 amino acids. Looked up from germline, CDR1 is GTSNPN and CDR2 is SVGIG (reference sequence). The CDR3 DNA sequence: TGTGCCTGGAGTAAACACCTCAATCAGCCCCAGCATTTT. Protein sequence: CAWSKHLNQPQHF.

The rearrangement links TRBV5-4 to TRBJ2-7; 8 positions match TRBD2. With V trimmed by 3 bases and J by 5 bases, 10 bases remained unmatched. The CDR3 spans 15 residues. Germline CDR1 reads SGHNT; CDR2 reads YYREEE (reference sequence). CDR3 loop: CASSWPGGGPHEQYF. As DNA, the CDR3 is TGTGCCAGCAGCTGGCCCGGCGGGGGGCCCCACGAGCAGTACTTC.

A few counts support this clone. The chain uses TRBV2 and TRBJ1-5; D not certain. V gave up 5 bases and J gave up 14 bases, with 16 bases separating them. CDR3 length: 12 amino acids. Germline loops: CDR1 SNHLY, CDR2 FYNNEI. Here the CDR3 reads CASSSSGVSKHF. CDR3 nucleotides: TGTGCCAGCAGTTCCAGCGGGGTATCAAAGCATTTT.

The chain combines TRBV7-2 with TRBJ2-7, with TRBD2 as a possible D gene (5 bases). The CDR3 spans 16 residues. Trimming left V 0 bases short and J 3 bases short, with 15 bases between. Germline CDR1 reads SGHTA; CDR2 reads FQGNSA. The CDR3 sequence: CASSLASQLGVYEQYF. CDR3 in DNA: TGTGCCAGCAGCTTAGCGAGTCAACTGGGAGTCTACGAGCAGTACTTC.

V gene TRBV10-2 combines with J gene TRBJ1-2, with D possibly matching TRBD1 (5 bases). Looked up from germline, CDR1 is WSHSY and CDR2 is SAAADI. Between the trimmed V and J ends, which lost 5 bases and 0 bases, there was a span of 10 bases. The CDR3 is made up of 14 amino acids. This chain's CDR3 is CASSPGQANYGYTF. DNA for the CDR3: TGCGCCAGCAGTCCAGGGCAAGCTAACTATGGCTACACCTTC.

This chain connects TRBV6-5 to TRBJ1-5; 7 nucleotides agree with TRBD1. Germline V lookup: CDR1 MNHEY, CDR2 SVGAGI. The CDR3 has 16 amino acids. V lost 4 bases, J lost 1 base, and 7 bases stayed unmatched. For the CDR3, the DNA is TGTGCCAGCAGTTCAGTCCCAGGGGGGAGCAATCAGCCCCAGCATTTT. As protein: CASSSVPGGSNQPQHF.

V gene TRBV27 combines with J gene TRBJ1-3; D is unclear. CDR1 is MNHEY and CDR2 is SMNVEV in the germline V gene (reference sequence). This CDR3 is built from 15 residues. The ends were cut back, 5 bases at V and 0 bases at J, with 11 bases in the middle. This CDR3 reads CASSDSRGSGNTIYF. The DNA of the CDR3 is TGTGCCAGCAGTGACTCCCGGGGCTCTGGAAACACCATATATTTT.

J is TRBJ1-6 and V is TRBV10-2; D is possibly TRBD1 (6 bases). Germline values: CDR1 WSHSY, CDR2 SAAADI. Between the trimmed V and J ends, which lost 4 bases and 10 bases, there was a span of 14 bases. This CDR3 contains 14 residues. The CDR3 reads CASSAGGGGSPLHF. The DNA of the CDR3 is TGCGCCAGCAGTGCGGGAGGGGGTGGCTCACCCCTCCACTTT.

The chain couples TRBV18 to TRBJ1-6; TRBD1 aligns across 10 bases. J lost 5 bases, V lost 4 bases, and 8 bases had no gene match. This CDR3 region has 17 residues. Germline assignment: CDR1 KGHSH and CDR2 LQKENI. This CDR3 reads CASSLTGTGANNSPLHF. The CDR3 DNA reads TGTGCCAGCTCACTGACCGGGACAGGGGCGAATAATTCACCCCTCCACTTT.

V gene TRBV28 combines with J gene TRBJ1-5; D remains ambiguous. Looked up from germline, CDR1 is MDHEN and CDR2 is SYDVKM. The CDR3 loop spans 15 amino acids. The V and J ends lost 10 bases and 6 bases respectively, with 22 bases between them. This CDR3 reads CATLSGPGKGQPQHF. In nucleotides, the CDR3 is TGTGCCACCCTTTCAGGACCCGGGAAAGGTCAGCCCCAGCATTTT.

The rearrangement links TRBV7-9 to TRBJ1-1; D ambiguous. Trimming removed 5 bases from V and 3 bases from J, with 10 bases in between. The CDR3 loop spans 13 amino acids. The germline V gene has CDR1 SEHNR and CDR2 FQNEAQ (reference sequence). CDR3 in amino acids: CASSLSSDTEAFF. CDR3 DNA sequence: TGTGCCAGCAGCCTTAGTAGCGACACTGAAGCTTTCTTT.

V usage is TRBV7-2 and J usage is TRBJ1-2; D ambiguous. Per germline, CDR1 SGHTA and CDR2 FQGNSA. The CDR3 totals 14 residues. Trimming took off 8 bases at V and 3 bases at J, with 16 bases between the two ends. CDR3 sequence (DNA): TGTGCCAGCCTCCTTCCGAGCCGAGACTATGGCTACACCTTC. It encodes CASLLPSRDYGYTF.

This chain uses TRBV6-1 with TRBJ1-5; D is ambiguous. V gave up 1 base and J gave up 4 bases, with 11 bases separating them. Looked up from germline, CDR1 is MNHNS and CDR2 is SASEGT. The CDR3 runs 15 residues. The CDR3 here is CASSEVGVPNQPQHF. The DNA for the CDR3 is TGTGCCAGCAGTGAAGTCGGGGTCCCGAATCAGCCCCAGCATTTT.

CDR3 sequence reads: CASSTRGQSNEQFF. CDR3 DNA: TGTGCCAGTAGTACTAGGGGACAGAGCAATGAGCAGTTCTTC. The rearrangement uses TRBV19 and TRBJ2-1; 7 bases match TRBD1. The V gene end was trimmed by 4 bases and the J gene end by 6 bases; junction bases not matched to a gene: 6. The germline V gene encodes CDR1 LNHDA and CDR2 SQIVND (reference sequence). This CDR3 contains 14 residues.

V gene TRBV11-2 combines with J gene TRBJ2-1; D might be TRBD1 (6 bases). Trimming removed 2 bases from V and 6 bases from J, with 14 bases in between. CDR3 size: 15 residues. CDR1 and CDR2 from the germline V gene are SGHAT and FQNNGV. CDR3 bases: TGTGCCAGCAGCTTAAATACAGGGATACGCAATGAGCAGTTCTTC. This encodes CASSLNTGIRNEQFF.

The V gene is TRBV19, the J gene TRBJ2-1; TRBD1 aligns across 8 bases. The J segment lost 2 bases and the V segment lost 5 bases, leaving 5 bases of the junction unmatched. This CDR3 has 15 amino acids. CDR1 LNHDA and CDR2 SQIVND come from the germline V gene (reference sequence). CDR3 sequence reads: CASSSGGYTYNEQFF. CDR3 DNA: TGTGCCAGTAGTTCAGGGGGCTATACCTACAATGAGCAGTTCTTC.

The rearrangement links TRBV4-1 to TRBJ1-1; the D gene is possibly TRBD1 (5 bases). The CDR3 length is 19 residues. Germline CDR1 is MGHRA and CDR2 is YSYEKL. Between the trimmed V and J ends, which lost 0 bases and 5 bases, there was a span of 25 bases. The CDR3 DNA reads TGCGCCAGCAGCCAAGATTCGGGTCGGAATCTCCACAGGAGAACTGAAGCTTTCTTT. Residues: CASSQDSGRNLHRRTEAFF.

The CDR3, as DNA: TGTGCCAGCAGCCCCAGGGGGGGGAAGCGGGGGAGCACCTACAATGAGCAGTTCTTC. It encodes CASSPRGGKRGSTYNEQFF. The rearrangement links TRBV7-2 to TRBJ2-1; possibly TRBD2 for D (8 bases). V lost 5 bases, J lost 2 bases, and 25 bases lay in between. Germline CDR1 is SGHTA and CDR2 is FQGNSA. The CDR3 totals 19 residues.

The V gene is TRBV6-5, the J gene TRBJ1-4, with a tentative D call TRBD1 (6 bases). The CDR3 covers 13 residues. The V end was cut by 4 bases, the J end by 8 bases, with 11 bases between. Per germline, CDR1 MNHEY and CDR2 SVGAGI. CDR3 DNA sequence: TGTGCCAGCAGTTCCCAGGGGAAGGAAAAACTGTTTTTT. It is translated as CASSSQGKEKLFF.

This clone was seen a few times. V usage is TRBV10-2 and J usage is TRBJ1-2; 7 bases align to TRBD1. CDR1 and CDR2 from the germline V gene are WSHSY and SAAADI. V lost 2 bases and J lost 6; bases outside the gene matches: 6. The length of the CDR3 is 14 residues. CDR3 amino acids: CASSEGGRGNGYTF. CDR3 coding DNA: TGCGCCAGCAGTGAGGGCGGCAGGGGGAATGGCTACACCTTC.

The V and J genes are TRBV5-6 and TRBJ2-7, with D possibly being TRBD2 (7 bases). This CDR3 is built from 16 residues. V was shortened by 0 bases and J by 4 bases, with 17 bases between the two germline ends. Germline-derived CDR1 and CDR2 are SGHDT and YYEEEE. The CDR3 is CASSLDSGGRGYEQYF. For the CDR3, the DNA is TGTGCCAGCAGCTTGGACTCCGGGGGGCGAGGGTACGAGCAGTACTTC.

The chain is built from TRBV7-9 and TRBJ1-6; a possible D gene is TRBD1 (5 bases). The CDR3 totals 17 residues. V was cut by 1 base and J by 7 bases, with 17 bases left in between. CDR1 is SEHNR, CDR2 FQNEAQ, per germline (reference sequence). The CDR3 region is CASSLDLDDKGNSPLHF. The CDR3 DNA follows: TGTGCCAGCAGCTTAGACTTGGACGACAAGGGGAATTCACCCCTCCACTTT.